This T cell receptor beta chain is from a study of blood T cell repertoires in COVID-19. For the study at large: COVID-19 samples collected from the United States, Italy and Spain covered acute and convalescent phases.

Methods used by the authors: By means of reference gene primer amplification, nucleated cell counts were estimated. Some clones are missing from TCRdb's copy, which holds only in-frame ones; the method was immunoSEQ multiplex PCR. V and J calls and clone size come straight from that table; D and trimming were deduced from the DNA. The sample yields 130,000 to 150,000 clones, over 80% seen once. Individuals in the exposed group had encountered a COVID-19 case within 2 weeks preceding study entry. The source of this sequence is a woman between 45 and 60 years old who had been exposed to COVID-19. Source material: PBMCs or T cells enriched from blood (not recorded which).

The DNA for the CDR3 is TGTGCCAGCAGCTTAGCAGCGAACTATGGCTACACCTTC. This sequence encodes CASSLAANYGYTF. This chain joins TRBV7-6 and TRBJ1-2; D is undetermined. Germline CDR1 SGHVS, CDR2 FNYEAQ. V lost 0 bases to trimming and J lost 2 bases, with 4 bases between them. The CDR3 totals 13 residues.